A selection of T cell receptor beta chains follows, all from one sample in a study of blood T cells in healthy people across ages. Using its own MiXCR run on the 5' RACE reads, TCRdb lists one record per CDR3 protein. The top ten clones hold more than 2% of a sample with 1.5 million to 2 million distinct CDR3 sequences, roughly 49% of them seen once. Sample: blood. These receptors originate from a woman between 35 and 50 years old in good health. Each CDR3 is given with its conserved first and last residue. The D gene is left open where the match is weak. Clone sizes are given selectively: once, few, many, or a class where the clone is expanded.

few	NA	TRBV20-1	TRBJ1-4	CSAIYPTNEKLFF	TGCAGTGCCATTTATCCAACTAATGAAAAACTGTTTTTT
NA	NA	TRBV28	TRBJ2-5	CASSSRPSGQETQYF	TGTGCCAGCAGTTCCCGCCCCAGCGGACAAGAGACCCAGTACTTC
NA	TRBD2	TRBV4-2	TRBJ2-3	CASSQELAGGRLGDTQYF	TGTGCCAGCAGCCAAGAACTAGCGGGAGGTCGACTCGGCGATACGCAGTATTTT
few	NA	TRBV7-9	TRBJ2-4	CASSSGLDQYF	TGTGCCAGCAGCTCCGGGTTAGACCAGTACTTC
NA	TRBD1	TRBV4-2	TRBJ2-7	CASSQEGTGGGYEQYF	TGTGCCAGCAGCCAAGAAGGGACAGGGGGCGGTTACGAGCAGTACTTC
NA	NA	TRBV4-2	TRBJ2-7	CASSQDGGGATYEQYF	TGTGCGAGCAGCCAAGATGGTGGGGGGGCTACCTACGAGCAGTACTTC
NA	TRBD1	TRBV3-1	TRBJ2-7	CASSQSGLDRPNSSYEQYF	TGTGCCAGCAGCCAAAGCGGATTGGACAGGCCCAACTCCTCCTACGAGCAGTACTTC
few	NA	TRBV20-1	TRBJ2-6	CSAREDSGANVLTF	TGCAGTGCTAGGGAGGACTCTGGGGCCAACGTCCTGACTTTC
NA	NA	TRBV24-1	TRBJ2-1	CATSDSHLLGSNEQFF	TGTGCCACCAGTGATTCTCACCTACTAGGGAGCAATGAGCAGTTCTTC
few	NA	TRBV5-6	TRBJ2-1	CASSLGTRGYNEQFF	TGTGCCAGCAGCTTGGGTACACGGGGTTATAATGAGCAGTTCTTC
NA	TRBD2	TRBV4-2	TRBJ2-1	CASSRTSSGGAQEQFF	TGTGCCAGCAGCCGGACCTCTAGCGGGGGGGCTCAAGAGCAGTTCTTC
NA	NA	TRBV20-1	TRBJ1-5	CSARDRGGVGNQPQHF	TGCAGTGCTAGAGATCGCGGAGGGGTTGGGAATCAGCCCCAGCATTTT
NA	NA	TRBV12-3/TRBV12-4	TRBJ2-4	CASSLGNSGLSKNIQYF	TGTGCCAGCAGTTTAGGAAACTCGGGGTTGTCCAAAAACATTCAGTACTTC
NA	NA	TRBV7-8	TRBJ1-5	CASSPHQGTGKNQPQHF	TGTGCCAGCAGCCCACACCAGGGGACGGGGAAGAATCAGCCCCAGCATTTT
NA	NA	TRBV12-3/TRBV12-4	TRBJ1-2	CASSPTRQEGYTF	TGTGCCAGCAGTCCAACCCGACAAGAAGGCTACACCTTC
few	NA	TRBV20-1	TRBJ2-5	CSATRSGETQYF	TGCAGTGCTACCAGATCGGGGGAGACCCAGTACTTC
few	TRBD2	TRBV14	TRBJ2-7	CASSQDFAPSGGYEQYF	TGTGCCAGCAGCCAAGATTTCGCACCTAGCGGGGGGTACGAGCAGTACTTC
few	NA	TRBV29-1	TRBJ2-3	CSSGDPTADTQYF	TGCAGCTCCGGGGACCCAACGGCAGATACGCAGTATTTT
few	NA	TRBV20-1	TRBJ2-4	CSARDLRGAKNIQYF	TGCAGTGCTAGAGATCTACGAGGGGCCAAAAACATTCAGTACTTC
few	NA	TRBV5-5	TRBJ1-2	CASSKTGGIGYTF	TGTGCCAGCAGCAAAACGGGCGGGATCGGCTACACCTTC
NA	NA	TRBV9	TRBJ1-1	CASSGRAENTEAFF	TGTGCCAGCAGCGGACGGGCCGAGAACACTGAAGCTTTCTTT
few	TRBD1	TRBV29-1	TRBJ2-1	CSVEDARQGFFYNEQFF	TGCAGCGTTGAAGATGCCCGACAGGGGTTTTTCTACAATGAGCAGTTCTTC
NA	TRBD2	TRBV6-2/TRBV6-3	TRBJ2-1	CASSFQSGGAVNEQFF	TGCGCCAGCAGTTTCCAAAGCGGGGGGGCGGTGAATGAGCAGTTCTTC
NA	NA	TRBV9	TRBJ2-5	CASSPIGDEQYF	TGTGCCAGCAGCCCCATTGGGGATGAGCAGTACTTC
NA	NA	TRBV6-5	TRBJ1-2	CASSYWADRFYNYGYTF	TGTGCCAGCAGTTACTGGGCAGACCGTTTCTATAACTATGGCTACACCTTC
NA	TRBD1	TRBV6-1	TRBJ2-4	CASSKDPGQGLWEQYF	TGTGCCAGCAGTAAAGATCCGGGACAGGGATTATGGGAGCAGTACTTC
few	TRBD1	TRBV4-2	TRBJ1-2	CASSQEETGAGYGYTF	TGTGCCAGCAGCCAAGAAGAGACAGGGGCTGGCTATGGCTACACCTTC
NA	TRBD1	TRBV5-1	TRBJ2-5	CASSLGQGGQTQYF	TGCGCCAGCAGCCTCGGACAGGGTGGACAGACCCAGTACTTC
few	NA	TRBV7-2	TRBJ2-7	CASSPSEGAPYEQYF	TGTGCCAGCAGCCCGTCGGAGGGGGCTCCCTACGAGCAGTACTTC
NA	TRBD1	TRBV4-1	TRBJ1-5	CASSQVTGAAQPQHF	TGCGCCAGCAGCCAAGTTACAGGGGCCGCTCAGCCCCAGCATTTT
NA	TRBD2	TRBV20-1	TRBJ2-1	CSASRTSSEQFF	TGCAGTGCTAGCAGGACTAGTAGTGAGCAGTTCTTC
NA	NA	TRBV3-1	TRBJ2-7	CASSLVPPPGRAAYEQYF	TGTGCCAGCAGCCTAGTCCCCCCGCCGGGCCGGGCGGCCTACGAGCAGTACTTC
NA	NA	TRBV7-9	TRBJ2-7	CASSSFFHEQYF	TGTGCCAGCAGCTCGTTTTTCCACGAGCAGTACTTC
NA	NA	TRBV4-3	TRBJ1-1	CASSQDPGRGTEAFF	TGCGCCAGCAGCCAAGATCCGGGGAGGGGCACTGAAGCTTTCTTT
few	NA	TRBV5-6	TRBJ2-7	CASSLRVLREQYF	TGTGCCAGCAGCTTGCGAGTCTTGCGGGAGCAGTACTTC
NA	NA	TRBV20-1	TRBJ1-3	CSASLGAGNTIYF	TGCAGTGCTAGTCTGGGGGCAGGAAACACCATATATTTT
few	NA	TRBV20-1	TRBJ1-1	CSAPPRTGSPPEAFF	TGCAGTGCTCCACCCAGAACAGGGTCCCCACCTGAAGCTTTCTTT
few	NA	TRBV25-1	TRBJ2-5	CASSVTGEVETQYF	TGTGCCAGCAGTGTAACAGGGGAGGTGGAGACCCAGTACTTC
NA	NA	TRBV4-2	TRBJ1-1	CASSQEAGSSYTEAFF	TGTGCCAGCAGCCAAGAGGCAGGGTCATCGTACACTGAAGCTTTCTTT
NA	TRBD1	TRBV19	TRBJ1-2	CASNPRTGTGSYGYTF	TGTGCCAGTAATCCGCGAACCGGGACAGGGTCCTATGGCTACACCTTC